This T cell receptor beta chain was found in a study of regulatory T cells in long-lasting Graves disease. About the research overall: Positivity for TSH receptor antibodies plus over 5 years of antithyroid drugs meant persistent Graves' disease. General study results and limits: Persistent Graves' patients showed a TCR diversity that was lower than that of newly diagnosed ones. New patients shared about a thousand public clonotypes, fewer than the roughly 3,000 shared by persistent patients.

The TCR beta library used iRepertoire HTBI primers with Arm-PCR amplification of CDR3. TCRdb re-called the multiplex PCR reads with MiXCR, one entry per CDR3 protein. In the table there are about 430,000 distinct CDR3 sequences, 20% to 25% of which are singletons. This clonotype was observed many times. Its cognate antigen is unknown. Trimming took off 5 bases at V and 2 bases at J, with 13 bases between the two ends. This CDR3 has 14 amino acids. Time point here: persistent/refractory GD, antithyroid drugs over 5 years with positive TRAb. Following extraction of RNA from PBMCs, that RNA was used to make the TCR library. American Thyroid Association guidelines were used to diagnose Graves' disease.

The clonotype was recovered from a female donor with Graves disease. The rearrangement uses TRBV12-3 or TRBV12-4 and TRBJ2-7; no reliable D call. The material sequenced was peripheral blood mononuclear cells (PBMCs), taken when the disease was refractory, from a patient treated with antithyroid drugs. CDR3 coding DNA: TGTGCCAGCAGTCTCCCGGACGGTCCCTACGAGCAGTACTTC. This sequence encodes CASSLPDGPYEQYF.